Listed below are T cell receptor beta chains from one sample, sequenced in a study of chronic HIV infection and antiretroviral therapy. TCRdb reanalysed the 5' RACE reads using MiXCR and keeps one entry per CDR3 protein. The data hold 45,000 to 60,000 distinct CDR3 sequences, with about 20% observed a single time. Sequenced: peripheral blood. These receptors were taken from an adult who had HIV and had not received antiretroviral therapy, or was an uninfected healthy control (not recorded which). Both conserved end residues are part of each CDR3. The order of the fields is clone size, V gene, D gene, J gene, CDR3 DNA, CDR3 protein. A D gene is named only where the DNA matches it firmly. Clone size appears in some rows only: once, few, many, or a class for an expanded clone.

NA	TRBV9	NA	TRBJ2-4	TGTGCCAGCAGCGGTGGGGCTTTAGCCAAAAACATTCAGTACTTC	CASSGGALAKNIQYF
NA	TRBV7-3	NA	TRBJ2-3	TGTGCCAGCAGCCTAACCAGAATGGATACGCAGTATTTT	CASSLTRMDTQYF
NA	TRBV18	NA	TRBJ1-2	TGTGCCAGCTCTTCCATCCCGGACCAGGCCACTAACTATGGCTACACCTTC	CASSSIPDQATNYGYTF
NA	TRBV4-1	TRBD1	TRBJ1-5	TGCGCCAGCAGCCAAGAGGGGACAGGGGATTGGCGCAATCAGCCCCAGCATTTT	CASSQEGTGDWRNQPQHF
NA	TRBV4-1	NA	TRBJ2-3	TGCGCCAGCAGCCAAGAATTGGGCCGAGCAGATACGCAGTATTTT	CASSQELGRADTQYF
NA	TRBV9	TRBD1	TRBJ2-6	TGTGCCAGCAGCGCAACACAGGGGGCTGGGGCCAACGTCCTGACTTTC	CASSATQGAGANVLTF
few	TRBV28	NA	TRBJ2-4	TGTGCCAGCAGTTTCCGGGCCGGCGTAGGGAGGAACATTCAGTACTTC	CASSFRAGVGRNIQYF
NA	TRBV4-1	NA	TRBJ1-2	TGCGCCAGCAGCCGTGATAGACTCTATGGCTACACCTTC	CASSRDRLYGYTF
few	TRBV9	NA	TRBJ2-6	TGTGCCAGCAGCGTAGCGGTTGCAGGGGCCAACGTCCTGACTTTC	CASSVAVAGANVLTF
NA	TRBV20-1	TRBD2	TRBJ2-3	TGCAGTGCTGACTTTGGCGGGAGCCCCACAGATACGCAGTATTTT	CSADFGGSPTDTQYF
few	TRBV10-3	TRBD1	TRBJ1-1	TGTGCCATCGGCTCAATCCCGGGACAGACCATGAACACTGAAGCTTTCTTT	CAIGSIPGQTMNTEAFF
NA	TRBV6-1	TRBD1	TRBJ1-5	TGTGCCAGCAGGACCTGGACAGGTAATCAGCCCCAGCATTTT	CASRTWTGNQPQHF
few	TRBV6-4	NA	TRBJ2-3	TGTGCCAGCAGACGGACAGACTTATCATCAGATACGCAGTATTTT	CASRRTDLSSDTQYF
NA	TRBV9	TRBD1	TRBJ2-1	TGTGCCAGCAGCGAGACAGGGGCCGCCAATGAGCAGTTCTTC	CASSETGAANEQFF
NA	TRBV27	NA	TRBJ1-1	TGTGCCAGCAGGGTTGGAGAGCTTGAGGGGTCTGAAGCTTTCTTT	CASRVGELEGSEAFF
NA	TRBV6-2/TRBV6-3	NA	TRBJ1-2	TGTGCCAGCAGTTCCCTTCGAGGGGGCTATGGCTACACCTTC	CASSSLRGGYGYTF
NA	TRBV21-1	NA	TRBJ2-5	TGTGCCAGCAGTCACCTTGGGGACAGGGGCCGGGAGACCCAGTACTTC	CASSHLGDRGRETQYF
NA	TRBV28	NA	TRBJ1-5	TGTGCCAGCAGCCGACAGCCTAATCAGCCCCAGCATTTT	CASSRQPNQPQHF
few	TRBV28	NA	TRBJ2-1	TGTGCCAGCATCCCTTTGAGGTCCTACAATGAGCAGTTCTTC	CASIPLRSYNEQFF
NA	TRBV4-1	TRBD2	TRBJ2-1	TGCGCCAGCAGCTTAAGAAGCGGGAGGGCCGCTGAGCAGTTCTTC	CASSLRSGRAAEQFF
NA	TRBV6-6	TRBD2	TRBJ2-3	TGTGCCAGCACTAGAGAGGTGCCAGCGGGAGAAGACACAGATACGCAGTATTTT	CASTREVPAGEDTDTQYF
NA	TRBV29-1	TRBD1	TRBJ2-1	TGCAGCTCCTCGGACAGGGGGACTGAGCAGTTCTTC	CSSSDRGTEQFF
NA	TRBV2	TRBD1	TRBJ2-3	TGTGCCAGCAGGGACACTAACAGGGGGCCCACAGATACGCAGTATTTT	CASRDTNRGPTDTQYF
NA	TRBV20-1	TRBD2	TRBJ2-1	TGCAGTGCTAGAGGATGGGCGGGAGAAGGAAGCTCCTACAATGAGCAGTTCTTC	CSARGWAGEGSSYNEQFF
NA	TRBV15	NA	TRBJ1-6	TGTGCCACCAGCAGAGATCCGGACAATTCACCCCTCCACTTT	CATSRDPDNSPLHF
NA	TRBV10-3	NA	TRBJ2-1	TGTGCCATCAGTCCGCCCAGCCCCTACAATGAGCAGTTCTTC	CAISPPSPYNEQFF
few	TRBV6-2/TRBV6-3	NA	TRBJ2-1	TGTGCCAGCAACTTAGGATGGGACTGGAATGAGCAGTTCTTC	CASNLGWDWNEQFF
NA	TRBV29-1	NA	TRBJ1-1	TGCAGCGTTGTGTCCCACATGCGTGAAGCTTTCTTT	CSVVSHMREAFF
few	TRBV29-1	TRBD1	TRBJ2-1	TGCAGCGTTGGAGGGGGCACCTACAATGAGCAGTTCTTC	CSVGGGTYNEQFF
NA	TRBV24-1	TRBD2	TRBJ2-1	TGTGCCACCAGTGAGGAGGGAGGGCCGAGGAATGAGCAGTTCTTC	CATSEEGGPRNEQFF
few	TRBV29-1	NA	TRBJ2-7	TGCAGCGTTGGGGAAGCGTACGAGCAGTACTTC	CSVGEAYEQYF
many	TRBV20-1	NA	TRBJ2-1	TGCAGTGCTAGAGATTCCGGGTACAATGAGCAGTTCTTC	CSARDSGYNEQFF
NA	TRBV6-6	NA	TRBJ2-2	TGTGCCAGCAGGCATAGCGGAGGGAACACCGGGGAGCTGTTTTTT	CASRHSGGNTGELFF
NA	TRBV29-1	NA	TRBJ1-1	TGCAGCGTTGAAGGGGGCATACTGAACACTGAAGCTTTCTTT	CSVEGGILNTEAFF
NA	TRBV6-2/TRBV6-3	TRBD2	TRBJ2-1	TGTGCCAGCAGTTGGGGGACTAGCGGCTCACTCAGGAGCTCCTACAATGAGCAGTTCTTC	CASSWGTSGSLRSSYNEQFF
NA	TRBV25-1	TRBD1	TRBJ2-7	TGTGCCAGCAGTGAATCAGGGGGCACACCCTACGAGCAGTACTTC	CASSESGGTPYEQYF
many	TRBV20-1	TRBD1	TRBJ2-6	TGCAGTGCTAGAGATCCAGGGGGCGGTGGGGCCAACGTCCTGACTTTC	CSARDPGGGGANVLTF
NA	TRBV4-1	NA	TRBJ2-6	TGCGCCAGCAGCCAAGCAGGGTTTGGGGCCAACGTCCTGACTTTC	CASSQAGFGANVLTF
many	TRBV7-9	NA	TRBJ2-7	TGTGCCAGCTCCGATATTGTTGTGAGGGGTACTGCCGACGAGCAGTACTTC	CASSDIVVRGTADEQYF
few	TRBV7-9	NA	TRBJ2-7	TGTGCCAGCAGCTTACAGGGCCCCTACGAGCAGTACTTC	CASSLQGPYEQYF
few	TRBV28	TRBD1	TRBJ2-5	TGTGCCAGCAGTGAACCGGTAAACAGGGGGCGAGAGACCCAGTACTTC	CASSEPVNRGRETQYF
NA	TRBV29-1	TRBD2	TRBJ2-1	TGCAGCTTATTAGCGGGAGGGACCCCCAATGAGCAGTTCTTC	CSLLAGGTPNEQFF
NA	TRBV5-1	NA	TRBJ2-3	TGCGCCAGCAGCCAACTCACAGATACGCAGTATTTT	CASSQLTDTQYF
NA	TRBV7-2	NA	TRBJ2-2	TGTGCCAGCCGGTCCAGGCGCGATTTTGGGGAGCTGTTTTTT	CASRSRRDFGELFF
NA	TRBV28	NA	TRBJ1-6	TGTGCCAGCAGCTCCGTAACTGCCCTCCACTTT	CASSSVTALHF
large	TRBV12-3/TRBV12-4	NA	TRBJ2-2	TGTGCCAGCAGTTTAGCAGTGGACGCGGCCGGGGAGCTGTTTTTT	CASSLAVDAAGELFF
few	TRBV20-1	NA	TRBJ1-2	TGCAGTGCTAGAGATACGGGGGGCTCTAACTATGGCTACACCTTC	CSARDTGGSNYGYTF
NA	TRBV2	NA	TRBJ1-3	TGTGCCAGCAGTGATTGGGGGGCGCAAGGAAACACCATATATTTT	CASSDWGAQGNTIYF
NA	TRBV27	TRBD1	TRBJ2-3	TGTGCCAGCAGTCCATGGACAGGGGGCACAGATACGCAGTATTTT	CASSPWTGGTDTQYF
few	TRBV6-1	NA	TRBJ2-6	TGTGCCAGCAGTGAAGCTTTAAAAAGCTCTGGGGCCAACGTCCTGACTTTC	CASSEALKSSGANVLTF
NA	TRBV7-8	NA	TRBJ1-1	TGTGCCAGCAGCTTCATAGGAGGCAAGGGGACTGAAGCTTTCTTT	CASSFIGGKGTEAFF